The 22 T cell receptor beta chains given below trace back to one sample, sequenced in a study of T cells after yellow fever vaccination. Via MiXCR, TCRdb re-called the 5' RACE reads, giving one row per CDR3 protein. The sample holds about 340,000 distinct CDR3 sequences, roughly an eighth seen once. Sequencing used CD4+ T cells sorted from PBMCs, obtained 15 days after the yellow fever booster vaccination. The receptors were sampled from a man in his late teens or twenties who received the YFV17D yellow fever vaccine.

The chain combines TRBV5-1 with TRBJ2-7; D tentatively reads TRBD1 or TRBD2 (6 bases each). CDR1 and CDR2 (germline): SGHRS, YFSETQ. Trimming removed 0 bases from V and 4 bases from J, with 17 bases in between. The CDR3 covers 16 residues. The CDR3 reads CASSLDPLTGRYEQYV. CDR3 nucleotide sequence: TGCGCCAGCAGCTTGGACCCACTCACAGGGAGGTACGAGCAGTACGTC.

This clonotype was found a few times. The chain is built from TRBV18 and TRBJ1-5; no clear D gene. V gave up 2 bases and J gave up 2 bases, with 13 bases separating them. In germline, CDR1 is KGHSH, CDR2 LQKENI. The CDR3 has 16 amino acids. DNA for the CDR3: TGTGCCAGCTCACCATTTCCCCCGTCAGGCAATCAGCCCCAGCATTTT. As protein: CASSPFPPSGNQPQHF.

This clonotype has at least ten counts. The J gene is TRBJ2-3, the V gene TRBV4-1; 8 bases agree with TRBD1. This CDR3 has 13 amino acids. J lost 4 bases, V lost 6 bases, and 3 bases had no gene match. Germline V CDR1 and CDR2: MGHRA, YSYEKL. The CDR3 here is CASRSDRADTQYF. Here the CDR3 DNA reads TGCGCCAGCAGATCGGACAGGGCAGATACGCAGTATTTT.

In its sample, this clonotype was seen a few times. This chain links TRBV7-6 with TRBJ1-1; D ambiguous. The CDR3 has 13 amino acids. The germline CDR1 and CDR2 sequences are SGHVS and FNYEAQ. Trimming stripped 2 bases from V and 6 bases from J, with 10 bases between. CDR3 protein: CASSLMLRAEAFF. CDR3 coding DNA: TGTGCCAGCAGCTTAATGTTACGGGCTGAAGCTTTCTTT.

V and J are TRBV9 and TRBJ1-2, with D possibly being TRBD1 (5 bases). V lost 0 bases and J lost 8, with 11 bases in between. This CDR3 contains 13 residues. The germline gives CDR1 SGDLS, CDR2 YYNGEE. The CDR3 loop reads CASSVEGARGYTF. CDR3 coding DNA: TGTGCCAGCAGCGTAGAAGGGGCGCGCGGCTACACCTTC.

V usage is TRBV6-2 or TRBV6-3 and J usage is TRBJ1-2; 7 positions agree with TRBD1. The germline gives CDR1 MNHEY, CDR2 SVGEGT. V dropped 2 bases and J dropped 0; count of bases not matched to a gene: 3. The length of the CDR3 is 15 residues. The CDR3 loop is CASSYPGQTNYGYTF. The CDR3 bases are TGTGCCAGCAGTTACCCGGGACAGACTAACTATGGCTACACCTTC.

This clonotype was detected only once. The gene calls are TRBV2 and TRBJ2-5; possibly TRBD1 or TRBD2 for D (5 bases each). V lost 1 base to trimming and J lost 5 bases, with 8 bases between them. The germline V gene has CDR1 SNHLY and CDR2 FYNNEI. This CDR3 is 13 amino acids long. The CDR3 spells CASSEEWGETQYF. DNA for the CDR3: TGTGCCAGCAGTGAAGAATGGGGGGAGACCCAGTACTTC.

This chain uses TRBV12-3 or TRBV12-4 with TRBJ1-6; no definite D call. CDR3 length: 13 residues. Trimming cost V 2 bases and J 7 bases, with 6 bases left between them. The chain's CDR3 is CASSLNLNSPLHF. CDR3 bases: TGTGCCAGCAGTTTAAATCTCAATTCACCCCTCCACTTT.

This clonotype has more than one count but fewer than ten. This chain connects TRBV7-2 to TRBJ2-4; 8 nucleotides match TRBD1. In germline, CDR1 is SGHTA, CDR2 FQGNSA. With 5 bases clipped from V and 0 bases from J, the junction kept 9 bases outside the gene matches. The CDR3 is 17 amino acids. The CDR3 sequence: CASSPRTGHLAKNIQYF. The DNA for the CDR3 is TGTGCCAGCAGCCCGCGGACAGGGCACTTAGCCAAAAACATTCAGTACTTC.

CDR3 coding DNA: TGTGCCAGCAGCTCAGAGGGGGATCAGCCCCAGCATTTT. Residues: CASSSEGDQPQHF. J is TRBJ1-5 and V is TRBV7-2, with D tentatively TRBD1 (6 bases). The V end was cut by 4 bases, the J end by 5 bases, with 9 bases between. The length of the CDR3 is 13 residues. Germline CDR1 is SGHTA and CDR2 is FQGNSA.

This clonotype was found a few times. Written as DNA, the CDR3 is TGTGCCAGCAGCGACGCCTACGAGCAGTACTTC. This codes for CASSDAYEQYF. This sequence joins TRBV7-9 and TRBJ2-7; D call uncertain. Germline assignment: CDR1 SEHNR and CDR2 FQNEAQ (reference sequence). Trimming removed 5 bases at V and 2 bases at J, with 4 bases between. The CDR3 consists of 11 residues.

This clonotype was picked up a small number of times. The CDR3 coding sequence is TGTGCCAGCAGGAAAAGCGGGGGCACAGATACGCAGTATTTT. This encodes CASRKSGGTDTQYF. The chain carries TRBV6-5 and TRBJ2-3; 7 bases are a match to TRBD2. The junction had 4 bases not matched to a gene; V was cut back by 6 bases and J by 1 base. The CDR3 runs to 14 residues. Germline V CDR1 and CDR2: MNHEY, SVGAGI.

The chain carries TRBV4-1 and TRBJ2-3; D may match TRBD1 or TRBD2 (5 bases each). This CDR3 region has 20 residues. Trimming shortened V by 3 bases and J by 0 bases, and 25 bases separated the two germline ends. The germline V gene has CDR1 MGHRA and CDR2 YSYEKL. For the CDR3, the DNA is TGCGCCAGCAGCCAGGGGGTCCAACTAGGCGTAATGGGAAGCACAGATACGCAGTATTTT. This translates into CASSQGVQLGVMGSTDTQYF.

This clonotype has a handful of counts. This sequence joins TRBV11-2 and TRBJ2-3; D may be TRBD2 (6 bases). The ends were cut back, 1 base at V and 7 bases at J, with 18 bases in the middle. The CDR3 is 16 residues long. Germline values: CDR1 SGHAT, CDR2 FQNNGV. The CDR3 is CASSLVRSSGEHTQYF. CDR3 coding DNA: TGTGCCAGCAGCTTAGTCAGGTCCTCGGGGGAGCATACGCAGTATTTT.

The chain employs TRBV12-3 or TRBV12-4 and TRBJ1-2, with 9 bases lining up with TRBD1. There are 12 residues in the CDR3. J lost 7 bases, V lost 8 bases, and 5 bases had no gene match. CDR3 coding DNA: TGTGCCAGCTGTCGGGACAGGGTTGGCTACACCTTC. It yields the protein CASCRDRVGYTF.

This clonotype was observed at least ten times. The rearrangement links TRBV6-2 or TRBV6-3 to TRBJ2-7; maybe TRBD1 (5 bases). CDR1 and CDR2 from the germline V gene are MNHEY and SVGEGT. This CDR3 is built from 13 residues. Trimming stripped 5 bases from V and 5 bases from J, with 13 bases between. The CDR3 sequence: CASSHQGTHEQYV. In nucleotides, the CDR3 is TGTGCCAGCAGTCATCAGGGTACCCACGAGCAGTACGTC.

The rearrangement uses TRBV10-2 and TRBJ2-7; perhaps D is TRBD1 or TRBD2 (5 bases each). This CDR3 comprises 14 residues. Germline V CDR1 and CDR2: WSHSY, SAAADI. The V end was cut by 8 bases, the J end by 6 bases, with 20 bases between. CDR3 in amino acids: CASSPGQGALEQYF. The CDR3 DNA follows: TGCGCCAGCTCACCGGGGCAAGGGGCTCTCGAGCAGTACTTC.

The table lists this clonotype with a few counts. V gene TRBV12-3 or TRBV12-4 combines with J gene TRBJ1-1, with D perhaps matching TRBD1 (6 bases). V lost 5 bases to trimming and J lost 9 bases, with 13 bases between them. The CDR3 contains 12 residues. As DNA, the CDR3 is TGTGCCAGCAGTCCTCAGGGGACCCAAGCTTTCTTT. Its translation: CASSPQGTQAFF.

The rearrangement links TRBV6-5 to TRBJ2-7, with D perhaps TRBD2 (5 bases). Germline loops: CDR1 MNHEY, CDR2 SVGAGI. The CDR3 loop spans 14 amino acids. V lost 3 bases and J 3 bases, leaving 12 bases between the germline ends. The DNA of the CDR3 is TGTGCCAGCAGTTATAGGGCGGGCCTCTACGAGCAGTACTTC. Protein: CASSYRAGLYEQYF.

This clonotype was detected a few times. The rearrangement links TRBV18 to TRBJ2-1; D perhaps matches TRBD2 (5 bases). V dropped 2 bases and J dropped 9 bases, with 11 bases sitting between them. The CDR3 extends over 13 amino acids. Germline values: CDR1 KGHSH, CDR2 LQKENI. The CDR3 loop reads CASSPALGSEQFF. The DNA of the CDR3 is TGTGCCAGCTCACCAGCACTAGGGAGTGAGCAGTTCTTC.

The genes are TRBV14 and TRBJ2-2; 7 bases line up with TRBD2. J gave up 6 bases and V 4 bases, and 11 bases lay outside the gene matches. This CDR3 is 16 amino acids long. The V gene's germline CDR1 is SGHDN and CDR2 FVKESK. CDR3 protein: CASSPLGGLVAGELFF. The CDR3 nucleotides read TGTGCCAGCAGCCCTCTGGGAGGACTAGTCGCCGGGGAGCTGTTTTTT.

This clonotype was observed a few times. The chain couples TRBV5-1 to TRBJ1-1; D gene unclear. CDR3 size: 14 residues. Trimming pared 0 bases from V and 11 bases from J, leaving 17 bases between. CDR1 SGHRS and CDR2 YFSETQ come from the germline V gene. CDR3 region: CASSLASVTLEAFF. For the CDR3, the DNA is TGCGCCAGCAGCTTGGCGTCTGTGACCCTCGAGGCTTTCTTT.